The 25 T cell receptor beta chains in this list originate from one sample, sequenced in a study of blood T cell repertoires in COVID-19. Some clones are missing from TCRdb's copy, which holds only in-frame ones; the method was immunoSEQ multiplex PCR. Here the sample spans about 370,000 clones, more than 80% being singletons. Material for sequencing was peripheral blood. The receptors derive from a woman aged 25 to 39 with COVID-19, enrolled during active disease.

This clone appeared once. CDR3 DNA sequence: TGTGCCAGCAGCATACCGACAGGGATCTATGGCTACACCTTC. It specifies CASSIPTGIYGYTF. This sequence joins TRBV6-2 or TRBV6-3 and TRBJ1-2, with TRBD1 matching over 7 bases. Looked up from germline, CDR1 is MNHEY and CDR2 is SVGEGT. After removal of 6 bases from V and 4 bases from J, the junction contained 8 bases not matched to a gene. There are 14 residues in the CDR3.

CDR3 loop: CASSQDLASSYNEQFF. The CDR3 DNA follows: TGCGCCAGCAGCCAAGATTTAGCTAGCTCCTACAATGAGCAGTTCTTC. The chain has TRBV4-1 and TRBJ2-1; D uncertain. The CDR3 length is 16 residues. V lost 0 bases and J lost 0, with 9 bases in between. Germline CDR1 reads MGHRA; CDR2 reads YSYEKL.

This chain uses TRBV7-2 with TRBJ2-5; 13 bases match TRBD2. This CDR3 region has 16 residues. Trimming took 4 bases from V and 2 from J; bases not matched to a gene: 4. Germline-derived CDR1 and CDR2 are SGHTA and FQGNSA. CDR3 sequence reads: CASSSRTSGRQETQYF. As DNA, the CDR3 is TGTGCCAGCAGCTCGCGGACTAGCGGGAGACAAGAGACCCAGTACTTC.

The V gene is TRBV4-3, the J gene TRBJ2-2; D gene ambiguous. CDR1 is LGHNA and CDR2 is YSLEER in the germline V gene. The CDR3 totals 14 residues. The V end lost 2 bases, the J end lost 6 bases, and 10 bases lay between the germline ends. CDR3 nucleotides: TGCGCCAGCAGCCAAAAGCAGGTCGCCGGGGAGCTGTTTTTT. It codes for CASSQKQVAGELFF.

CDR3: CASSVSVGEQFF. The CDR3 DNA follows: TGTGCCAGCAGCGTTAGCGTCGGCGAGCAGTTCTTC. The J gene is TRBJ2-1, the V gene TRBV9, with a tentative D call TRBD2 (5 bases). Germline CDR1 reads SGDLS; CDR2 reads YYNGEE. The CDR3 covers 12 residues. V lost 2 bases and J 10 bases, leaving 10 bases between the germline ends.

The chain couples TRBV4-3 to TRBJ2-5, with D perhaps TRBD2 (5 bases). Between the trimmed V and J ends, which lost 1 base and 1 base, there was a span of 13 bases. CDR1 is LGHNA and CDR2 is YSLEER in the germline V gene. The CDR3 length is 16 residues. The CDR3 coding sequence is TGCGCCAGCAGCCAAGCGGTTGCGGGTATCCAAGAGACCCAGTACTTC. Protein product: CASSQAVAGIQETQYF.

This rearrangement joins TRBV7-2 to TRBJ1-6; D call uncertain. CDR3 length: 13 amino acids. From germline, CDR1 is SGHTA and CDR2 FQGNSA. The germline V and J ends were trimmed by 3 bases and 8 bases, with 8 bases remaining between them. The CDR3 region is CASSFFYDSPLHF. CDR3 bases: TGTGCCAGCAGCTTTTTCTACGATTCACCCCTCCACTTT.

The chain employs TRBV6-5 and TRBJ1-2; 10 bases map to TRBD1. This CDR3 has 15 amino acids. The germline gives CDR1 MNHEY, CDR2 SVGAGI. Losses at the gene ends were 4 bases for V and 5 bases for J; bases not matched to a gene: 7. Written as DNA, the CDR3 is TGTGCCAGCAGTTGGGGGACAGGGGCCACTTATGGCTACACCTTC. Protein sequence: CASSWGTGATYGYTF.

This clone was detected once. This chain connects TRBV2 to TRBJ1-5, with D hard to call. The CDR3 is 14 amino acids. Germline CDR1 is SNHLY and CDR2 is FYNNEI. V was shortened by 8 bases and J by 5 bases, with 16 bases between the two germline ends. The CDR3 reads CASVPSAADQPQHF. For the CDR3, the DNA is TGTGCCAGCGTCCCCTCGGCCGCGGATCAGCCCCAGCATTTT.

The rearrangement uses TRBV27 and TRBJ2-1; 12 bases are shared with TRBD2. Trimming at V came to 2 bases and at J to 4 bases, leaving 9 bases not matched to a gene. The CDR3 consists of 18 residues. CDR1 and CDR2 (germline): MNHEY, SMNVEV (reference sequence). The CDR3 bases are TGTGCCAGCAGTTTACTTGCTAGCGGGAGGGCCGGATACAATGAGCAGTTCTTC. Amino acid sequence: CASSLLASGRAGYNEQFF.

The gene calls are TRBV10-1 and TRBJ1-1; D gene uncertain. CDR1 WNHNN and CDR2 SYGVQD come from the germline V gene (reference sequence). The CDR3 is 12 residues long. Between the trimmed V and J ends, which lost 3 bases and 8 bases, there was a span of 10 bases. The CDR3 spells CASSDNSLEAFF. In nucleotides, the CDR3 is TGCGCCAGCAGTGATAACTCCTTGGAAGCTTTCTTT.

V usage is TRBV6-5 and J usage is TRBJ2-1; 7 bases are a match to TRBD2. The V gene end was trimmed by 0 bases and the J gene end by 9 bases; junction bases not matched to a gene: 8. The CDR3 contains 15 residues. Germline V CDR1 and CDR2: MNHEY, SVGAGI. The CDR3 DNA sequence: TGTGCCAGCAGTTACTCTTGGGAGGGCGTGGGTGAGCAGTTCTTC. Protein product: CASSYSWEGVGEQFF.

V and J are TRBV9 and TRBJ1-2, with 7 bases lining up with TRBD1. The CDR3 covers 17 residues. Trimming took 4 bases from V and 2 from J; bases not matched to a gene: 14. Germline lookup yields CDR1 SGDLS and CDR2 YYNGEE. The CDR3 DNA reads as TGTGCCAGCAGCCACGGGTCAAGTGACAGGGCAAACTATGGCTACACCTTC. Translated: CASSHGSSDRANYGYTF.

The CDR3: CASSGDRERTEAFF. The DNA of the CDR3 is TGTGCCAGCAGTGGGGACAGGGAGAGGACTGAAGCTTTCTTT. The rearrangement links TRBV6-2 or TRBV6-3 to TRBJ1-1, with 9 bases aligning to TRBD1. The V and J ends lost 5 bases and 5 bases, in that order; junction bases with no gene match: 6. The CDR3 runs to 14 residues. In germline, CDR1 is MNHEY, CDR2 SVGEGT.

This rearrangement joins TRBV2 to TRBJ1-2; 10 nucleotides align to TRBD1. Germline values: CDR1 SNHLY, CDR2 FYNNEI. The J segment lost 6 bases and the V segment lost 4 bases, leaving 8 bases of the junction unmatched. CDR3 length: 15 residues. CDR3 in DNA: TGTGCCAGCAGTGGGGTCCGGGACAGGGGACATGGCTACACCTTC. It is translated as CASSGVRDRGHGYTF.

As DNA, the CDR3 is TGTGCCAGCAGTTACGCAGGGATAGGATACGAGCAGTACGTC. Translation: CASSYAGIGYEQYV. The chain combines TRBV6-2 or TRBV6-3 with TRBJ2-7; D is perhaps TRBD1 (5 bases). Germline CDR1 and CDR2: MNHEY and SVGEGT. V lost 2 bases and J lost 4, with 12 bases in between. CDR3 length: 14 residues.

This chain links TRBV6-2 or TRBV6-3 with TRBJ1-3; D gene uncertain. Deletions cut 2 bases from V and 1 base from J, with 6 bases between. CDR1 and CDR2 (germline): MNHEY, SVGEGT. The CDR3 consists of 14 residues. For the CDR3, the DNA is TGTGCCAGCAGTTACGGGGAGTCTGGAAACACCATATATTTT. It encodes CASSYGESGNTIYF.

This chain joins TRBV9 and TRBJ1-1; possible D gene TRBD1, 6 bases. The CDR3 totals 11 residues. Per the germline V gene, CDR1 is SGDLS and CDR2 is YYNGEE. V dropped 7 bases and J dropped 8 bases, with 12 bases sitting between them. The CDR3 loop is CASRARGEAFF. The CDR3 DNA reads TGTGCCAGCCGCGCGAGGGGGGAAGCTTTCTTT.

J is TRBJ2-7 and V is TRBV2, with 10 bases lining up with TRBD2. This CDR3 has 15 amino acids. Germline V gene lookup returns CDR1 SNHLY and CDR2 FYNNEI. J was trimmed by 3 bases and V by 6 bases; bases with no gene match: 8. The CDR3 nucleotides read TGTGCCAGCAGAACTTTAGCGGGGGGAAGCTACGAGCAGTACTTC. Translated, it gives CASRTLAGGSYEQYF.

The chain couples TRBV6-5 to TRBJ1-4; D is perhaps TRBD1 (5 bases). V dropped 2 bases and J dropped 5 bases, with 12 bases sitting between them. The CDR3 is 15 residues long. Germline lookup yields CDR1 MNHEY and CDR2 SVGAGI. The CDR3 bases are TGTGCCAGCAGTTACGCTCAGGGACTAAATGAAAAACTGTTTTTT. It codes for CASSYAQGLNEKLFF.

V gene TRBV7-9 combines with J gene TRBJ1-2; no clear D gene. Between the trimmed V and J ends, which lost 3 bases and 3 bases, there was a span of 8 bases. The CDR3 is 13 amino acids. In germline, CDR1 is SEHNR, CDR2 FQNEAQ (reference sequence). In nucleotides, the CDR3 is TGTGCCAGCAGCTTCGGGGTAGACTATGGCTACACCTTC. Its protein product is CASSFGVDYGYTF. The full variable domain, with the rest looked up from reference TRBV7-9 and TRBJ1-2, is DTGVSQNPRHKITKRGQNVTFRCDPISEHNRLYWYRQTLGQGPEFLTYFQNEAQLEKSRLLSDRFSAERPKGSFSTLEIQRTEQGDSAMYLCASSFGVDYGYTFGSGTRLTVV.

The gene calls are TRBV6-5 and TRBJ2-5; 7 bases are a match to TRBD2. The V gene's germline CDR1 is MNHEY and CDR2 SVGAGI. Trimming took 7 bases from V and 5 from J; bases not matched to a gene: 10. The CDR3 contains 14 residues. This CDR3 reads CASKPNGEGETQYF. The DNA of the CDR3 is TGTGCCAGCAAACCGAATGGGGAGGGGGAGACCCAGTACTTC.

The chain uses TRBV18 and TRBJ2-1; D perhaps matches TRBD1 (5 bases). V was shortened by 0 bases and J by 0 bases, with 12 bases between the two germline ends. Per the germline V gene, CDR1 is KGHSH and CDR2 is LQKENI. The CDR3 covers 17 residues. In DNA form, the CDR3 reads TGTGCCAGCTCACCACCCCAGGACATAAGCTCCTACAATGAGCAGTTCTTC. It is translated as CASSPPQDISSYNEQFF.

Regarding this clone: The junction departs from germline at one end; a sequencing error may be responsible. This chain joins TRBV6-5 and TRBJ2-7; 11 nucleotides line up with TRBD2. This CDR3 has 14 amino acids. In germline, CDR1 is MNHEY, CDR2 SVGAGI. DNA for the CDR3: TGCGCAAGCTACCTTAGCGGGGGGGCCTACGAGCAGTACTTC. Translated, it gives CASYLSGGAYEQYF.

The chain couples TRBV5-5 to TRBJ2-7; 11 positions agree with TRBD2. Trimming removed 3 bases from V and 0 bases from J; junction bases left unmatched: 5. The CDR3 loop spans 16 amino acids. Looked up from germline, CDR1 is SGHKS and CDR2 is YYEKEE (reference sequence). CDR3 in DNA: TGTGCCAGCAGCTCCTTAGCGGGAGGGGACTCCTACGAGCAGTACGTC. It specifies CASSSLAGGDSYEQYV.